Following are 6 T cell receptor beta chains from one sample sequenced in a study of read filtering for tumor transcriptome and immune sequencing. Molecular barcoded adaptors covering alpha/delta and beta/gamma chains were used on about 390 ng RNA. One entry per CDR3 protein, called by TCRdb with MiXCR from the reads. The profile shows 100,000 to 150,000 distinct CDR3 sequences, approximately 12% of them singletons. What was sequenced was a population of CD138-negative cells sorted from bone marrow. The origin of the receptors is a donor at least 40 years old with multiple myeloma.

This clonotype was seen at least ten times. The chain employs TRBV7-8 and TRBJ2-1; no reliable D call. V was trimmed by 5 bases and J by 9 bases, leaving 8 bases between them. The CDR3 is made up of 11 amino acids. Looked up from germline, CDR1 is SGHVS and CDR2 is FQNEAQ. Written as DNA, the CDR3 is TGTGCCAGCAGCCTCTTGAGTGAGCAGTTCTTC. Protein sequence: CASSLLSEQFF.

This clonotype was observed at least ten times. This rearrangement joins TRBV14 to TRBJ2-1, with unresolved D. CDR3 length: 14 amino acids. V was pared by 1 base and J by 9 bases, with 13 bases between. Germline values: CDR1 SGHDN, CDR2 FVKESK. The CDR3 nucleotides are TGTGCCAGCAGCCAAGTAGGCCTAGTTGTTGAGCAGTTCTTC. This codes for CASSQVGLVVEQFF.

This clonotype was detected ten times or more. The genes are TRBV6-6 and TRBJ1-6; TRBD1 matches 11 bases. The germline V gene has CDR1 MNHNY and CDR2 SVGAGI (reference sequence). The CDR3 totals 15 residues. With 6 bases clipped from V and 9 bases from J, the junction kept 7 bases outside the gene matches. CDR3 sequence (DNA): TGTGCCAGCAGAGGAGGACAGGGGGCAGGTTCACCCCTCCACTTT. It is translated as CASRGGQGAGSPLHF.

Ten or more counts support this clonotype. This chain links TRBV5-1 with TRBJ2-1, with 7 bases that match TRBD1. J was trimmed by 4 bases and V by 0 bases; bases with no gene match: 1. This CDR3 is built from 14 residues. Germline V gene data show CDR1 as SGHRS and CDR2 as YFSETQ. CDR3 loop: CASSLGDSYNEQFF. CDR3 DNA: TGCGCCAGCAGCTTGGGGGACAGTTACAATGAGCAGTTCTTC.

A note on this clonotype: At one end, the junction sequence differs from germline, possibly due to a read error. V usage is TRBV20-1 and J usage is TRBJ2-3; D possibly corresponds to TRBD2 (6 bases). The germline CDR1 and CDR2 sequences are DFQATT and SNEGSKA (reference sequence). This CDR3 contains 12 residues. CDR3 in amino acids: CSVGLRADAQYF. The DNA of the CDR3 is TGCAGTGTGGGACTGCGCGCAGATGCGCAGTATTTT.

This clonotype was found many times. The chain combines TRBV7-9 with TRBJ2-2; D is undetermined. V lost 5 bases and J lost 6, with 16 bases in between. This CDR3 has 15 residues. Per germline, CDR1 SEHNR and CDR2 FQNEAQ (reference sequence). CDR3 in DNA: TGTGCCAGCAGCCCCGCCCGATCCTGGGCCGGGGAGCTGTTTTTT. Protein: CASSPARSWAGELFF.